This TCR beta chain was sequenced in a study of blood T cell repertoires in COVID-19. On the study more broadly: In each case, the material was cDNA or gDNA derived from T cells, B-cell-depleted T cells, or PBMCs.

Deletions cut 7 bases from V and 2 bases from J, with 11 bases between. Germline-derived CDR1 and CDR2 are ENHRY and SYGVKD. The CDR3 consists of 13 residues. The protocol was immunoSEQ multiplex PCR, while the TCRdb copy is restricted to in-frame clones and leaves out a portion. Of about 250,000 clones detected, 85% appear once; the ten largest clones hold around 9.8%. The chain employs TRBV10-3 and TRBJ2-5; weak D call: TRBD2 (6 bases). The TCR comes from a woman in her 50s with acute COVID-19. Source material: PBMCs or T cells enriched from blood (not recorded which). Here the CDR3 reads CAIKEGLQETQYF. The CDR3 DNA sequence: TGTGCCATCAAAGAAGGACTACAAGAGACCCAGTACTTC.